The rows below give T cell receptor beta chains drawn from one sample of a study of response to subunit inactivated influenza vaccine. One entry per CDR3 protein, called by TCRdb with MiXCR from the RT-PCR reads. The data contain approximately 700,000 distinct CDR3 sequences, 14% of them singletons. The input for sequencing was PBMCs from blood, taken 14 to 15 days before vaccination. The receptor set was obtained from a man aged 50-59 years who received an inactivated influenza vaccine. Each CDR3 is given without its conserved first and last residue. Fields, in order: D gene, V gene, clone size, J gene, CDR3 protein. D genes are given only for firm matches. Clone size is stated in some rows and not others, as once, few, many or a class when expanded.

d_gene: NA
v_gene: TRBV7-8
abundance: NA
j_gene: TRBJ2-3
CDR3aa: ASSFISGASTDTQY

d_gene: NA
v_gene: TRBV4-3
abundance: NA
j_gene: TRBJ2-3
CDR3aa: ASSQDVTGLSTDTQY

d_gene: TRBD1
v_gene: TRBV11-1
abundance: NA
j_gene: TRBJ2-3
CDR3aa: ASSLTTGGVTQY

d_gene: TRBD2
v_gene: TRBV10-3
abundance: NA
j_gene: TRBJ2-3
CDR3aa: AIKPVAGVSTDTQY

d_gene: NA
v_gene: TRBV4-2
abundance: NA
j_gene: TRBJ2-5
CDR3aa: ASSQIQGGGETQY

d_gene: TRBD1
v_gene: TRBV18
abundance: NA
j_gene: TRBJ2-7
CDR3aa: ASSPETGSRNRQY

d_gene: NA
v_gene: TRBV10-3
abundance: NA
j_gene: TRBJ2-7
CDR3aa: AISESTSQYEQY

d_gene: NA
v_gene: TRBV20-1
abundance: few
j_gene: TRBJ2-2
CDR3aa: SARVSAGELF

d_gene: NA
v_gene: TRBV20-1
abundance: few
j_gene: TRBJ1-2
CDR3aa: SARPTLYGYT

d_gene: NA
v_gene: TRBV28
abundance: few
j_gene: TRBJ1-3
CDR3aa: ASSPDSLVSGNTIY

d_gene: NA
v_gene: TRBV12-3/TRBV12-4
abundance: NA
j_gene: TRBJ1-6
CDR3aa: ASRLTGNSPLH

d_gene: NA
v_gene: TRBV28
abundance: NA
j_gene: TRBJ2-5
CDR3aa: VSTYGHQETQY

d_gene: TRBD2
v_gene: TRBV9
abundance: few
j_gene: TRBJ2-1
CDR3aa: ASSVAGTRYNEQF